The next 9 T cell receptor beta chains were all read from a single sample in a study of control samples from healthy donors and cancer patients. Here immunoSEQ multiplex PCR was the method, and the copy in TCRdb shows in-frame clones only, minus some. The sample shows over 200,000 clones, about four fifths of them seen only once. Sequencing used PBMCs. All receptors derive from a woman aged 55 to 70 with lung cancer.

This rearrangement joins TRBV11-2 to TRBJ1-2; D uncertain. This CDR3 has 12 amino acids. Germline-derived CDR1 and CDR2 are SGHAT and FQNNGV. With 1 base removed from V and 7 bases from J, the gap between germline ends came to 7 bases. CDR3 amino acids: CASSLGTSGYTF. CDR3 coding DNA: TGTGCCAGCAGCTTAGGGACTTCTGGCTACACCTTC.

As for this clone: Given a far larger clone just one base away, this is likely a sequencing read error. The V call is TRBV7-9, the J call TRBJ1-1; D call uncertain. V lost 5 bases and J lost 1, with 8 bases in between. The CDR3 contains 13 residues. Germline-derived CDR1 and CDR2 are SEHNR and FQNEAQ (reference sequence). CDR3 coding DNA: TGTGCCAGCAGCGTCGACACGAACACTGAAGCTTTCTTT. Its translation is CASSVDTNTEAFF.

This chain links TRBV5-5 with TRBJ1-1, with no clear D. The length of the CDR3 is 15 residues. Looked up from germline, CDR1 is SGHKS and CDR2 is YYEKEE (reference sequence). Trimming left V 3 bases short and J 4 bases short, with 16 bases between. CDR3 in amino acids: CASSSFLTAPTEAFF. The CDR3 DNA is TGTGCCAGCAGCTCTTTCCTCACGGCCCCCACTGAAGCTTTCTTT.

This rearrangement joins TRBV27 to TRBJ2-1; 8 nucleotides line up with TRBD1. The V gene's germline CDR1 is MNHEY and CDR2 SMNVEV (reference sequence). Trimming cost V 5 bases and J 10 bases; bases outside gene matches: 13. The CDR3 covers 15 residues. In DNA form, the CDR3 reads TGTGCCAGCAGTCTGGACAGGGTGACTGGCCGCGAGCAGTTCTTC. Protein: CASSLDRVTGREQFF.

This chain's CDR3 is CASSSATGSGAFF. CDR3 sequence (DNA): TGCGCCAGCAGCTCCGCCACAGGGAGTGGAGCTTTCTTT. V is TRBV5-1 and J is TRBJ1-1; maybe TRBD1 (6 bases). This CDR3 comprises 13 residues. The ends were cut back, 3 bases at V and 10 bases at J, with 16 bases in the middle. CDR1 is SGHRS and CDR2 is YFSETQ in the germline V gene.

The CDR3 region has the DNA TGTGCCAGCAGCCCCCTCGCGATGGGGAACACTGAAGCTTTCTTT. This encodes CASSPLAMGNTEAFF. V is TRBV5-4 and J is TRBJ1-1; D call uncertain. CDR3 size: 15 residues. V lost 4 bases, J lost 1 base, and 14 bases lay in between. Germline CDR1 and CDR2: SGHNT and YYREEE (reference sequence).

With regard to this clone: At the DNA level, this CDR3 is encoded by other sequences in the same sample as well. The V and J genes are TRBV11-3 and TRBJ2-7; 8 bases are a match to TRBD2. The length of the CDR3 is 12 residues. From germline, CDR1 is SGHNT and CDR2 YENEEA. V was pared by 5 bases and J by 5 bases, with 2 bases of the junction left unmatched. CDR3 sequence reads: CASSPGGDEQYF. DNA for the CDR3: TGTGCCAGCAGCCCGGGAGGGGACGAGCAGTACTTC. Supplemented by reference TRBV11-3 and TRBJ2-7, the full variable domain reads EAGVVQSPRYKIIEKKQPVAFWCNPISGHNTLYWYLQNLGQGPELLIRYENEEAVDDSQLPKDRFSAERLKGVDSTLKIQPAELGDSAVYLCASSPGGDEQYFGPGTRLTVT.

This clone appeared once. This sequence joins TRBV28 and TRBJ2-1, with 10 nucleotides matching TRBD2. The V gene's germline CDR1 is MDHEN and CDR2 SYDVKM. The CDR3 spans 16 residues. The ends lost 6 bases at V and 0 bases at J; junction bases unmatched: 5. As DNA, the CDR3 is TGTGCCAGCAGCCCTAGCGGGGGTAGCTCCTACAATGAGCAGTTCTTC. Its translation is CASSPSGGSSYNEQFF. The entire variable domain, with the rest obtained from reference TRBV28 and TRBJ2-1, is as follows: DVKVTQSSRYLVKRTGEKVFLECVQDMDHENMFWYRQDPGLGLRLIYFSYDVKMKEKGDIPEGYSVSREKKERFSLILESASTNQTSMYLCASSPSGGSSYNEQFFGPGTRLTVL.

The genes are TRBV25-1 and TRBJ1-1, with D possibly TRBD1 on 6 matching bases. CDR3 size: 13 residues. The germline gives CDR1 MGHDK, CDR2 SYGVNS. Trimming removed 7 bases from V and 0 bases from J, with 9 bases in between. DNA of the CDR3: TGTGCCAGCATTGACAGGTTGAACACTGAAGCTTTCTTT. It specifies CASIDRLNTEAFF. Together with reference TRBV25-1 and TRBJ1-1, the CDR3 gives the full variable domain: EADIYQTPRYLVIGTGKKITLECSQTMGHDKMYWYQQDPGMELHLIHYSYGVNSTEKGDLSSESTVSRIRTEHFPLTLESARPSHTSQYLCASIDRLNTEAFFGQGTRLTVV.